This TCR beta chain is drawn from a study of T cell responses to AZD1222 COVID-19 vaccine. Using immunoSEQ multiplex PCR, the repertoire was profiled, and TCRdb retains in-frame clones only, with some absent. Altogether more than 150,000 clones are present, 80% to 95% being singletons, with the ten largest covering about 3.5%. The TCR was taken from an adult who received the AZD1222 COVID-19 vaccine. The starting material was peripheral blood, obtained 28 days after the second AZD1222 dose.

The CDR3 sequence is CASSFDYRSYNEQFF. The CDR3 DNA is TGTGCCAGCAGTTTCGACTACCGCTCCTACAATGAGCAGTTCTTC. The chain uses TRBV27 and TRBJ2-1; TRBD2 might be the D (5 bases). CDR1 is MNHEY, CDR2 SMNVEV, per germline (reference sequence). The V end was cut by 3 bases, the J end by 0 bases, with 9 bases between. CDR3 length: 15 residues.